One and the same sample provided the 20 T cell receptor beta chains below, sequenced in a study of regulatory T cells in long-lasting Graves disease. In building TCR beta libraries, iRepertoire HTBI primers were used together with Arm-PCR of CDR3 regions. TCRdb ran MiXCR on the multiplex PCR reads and lists one entry per CDR3 protein. The repertoire consists of about 500,000 distinct CDR3 sequences, with more than 10% occurring once and the leading ten covering over 7%. Time point meaning: newly diagnosed GD, antithyroid drugs for less than 3 months. TCR sequences were obtained from RNA taken from PBMCs. The same sample was also studied in work on T cells in Graves' hyperthyroidism and ophthalmopathy.

The sequencing here drew on peripheral blood mononuclear cells (PBMCs), taken at new diagnosis, from a patient treated with antithyroid drugs. These receptors were collected from a woman under 40 with Graves disease.

This clonotype was observed many times. The chain is built from TRBV7-2 and TRBJ1-1, with TRBD1 matching 7 bases. The CDR3 sequence is 16 residues long. Trimming cost V 5 bases and J 0 bases; bases outside gene matches: 9. Per the germline V gene, CDR1 is SGHTA and CDR2 is FQGNSA. The chain's CDR3 is CASSNSPRGMNTEAFF. The CDR3 DNA sequence: TGTGCCAGCAGCAATTCCCCCAGGGGGATGAACACTGAAGCTTTCTTT.

In its sample, this clonotype was seen a few times. V gene TRBV10-2 combines with J gene TRBJ2-1, with 7 bases lining up with TRBD2. V lost 2 bases to trimming and J lost 6 bases; unmatched junction nucleotides: 4. CDR1 and CDR2 from the germline V gene are WSHSY and SAAADI. The CDR3 totals 14 residues. The CDR3 loop reads CASSEGGGPNEQFF. In DNA form, the CDR3 reads TGCGCCAGCAGTGAGGGGGGAGGGCCCAATGAGCAGTTCTTC.

This clonotype came up many times. This chain connects TRBV15 to TRBJ1-5; D remains unclear. V was trimmed by 0 bases and J by 0 bases, leaving 12 bases between them. Germline CDR1 and CDR2: LNHNV and YYDKDF (reference sequence). CDR3 length: 17 amino acids. The CDR3 spells CATSRETASYSNQPQHF. The CDR3 DNA is TGTGCCACCAGCAGAGAAACGGCCTCCTATAGCAATCAGCCCCAGCATTTT.

There are many counts of this clonotype. The rearrangement links TRBV5-1 to TRBJ2-3, with TRBD2 as a possible D gene (6 bases). V dropped 4 bases and J dropped 2 bases, with 20 bases sitting between them. Germline lookup yields CDR1 SGHRS and CDR2 YFSETQ. The CDR3 consists of 17 residues. Written as DNA, the CDR3 is TGCGCCAGCAGCGATGGGACCCTAGCGACTACCACAGATACGCAGTATTTT. This sequence encodes CASSDGTLATTTDTQYF.

This clonotype showed up just a few times. This may be a read error: a much more frequent sequence differs by one nucleotide. Without the conserved terminal phenylalanine or tryptophan, this CDR3 likely stems from a read error. CDR3: CASSGPGGRVREQYL. CDR3 coding DNA: TGTGCCAGCAGTGGGCCTGGCGGGAGGGTACGGGAGCAGTACCTC. This chain uses TRBV12-3 or TRBV12-4 with TRBJ2-7, with 9 bases identical to TRBD2. This CDR3 comprises 15 residues. V lost 5 bases and J lost 7; bases outside the gene matches: 12.

This clonotype was detected many times. One end of the junction varies from germline; a read error may be responsible. The chain carries TRBV18 and TRBJ2-1; TRBD2 agrees at 12 bases. This CDR3 region has 13 residues. Germline CDR1 and CDR2: KGHSH and LQKENI. The CDR3 DNA reads TGTGCCAGCAGGACTAGCGGGGTAGGGGAGCCGTTCTTC. It encodes CASRTSGVGEPFF.

V gene TRBV7-3 combines with J gene TRBJ2-2; 8 bases line up with TRBD1. The trim removed 5 bases at V and 8 bases at J, leaving 7 bases unmatched. CDR1 SGHTA and CDR2 FQGTGA come from the germline V gene. The CDR3 totals 14 residues. The CDR3 region is CASSKDRVSGELFF. The CDR3 DNA is TGTGCCAGCAGCAAGGACAGGGTCAGTGGGGAGCTGTTTTTT.

This clonotype was detected ten times or more. V is TRBV20-1 and J is TRBJ2-3; the D gene is possibly TRBD2 (5 bases). The CDR3 is made up of 16 amino acids. Trimming pared 3 bases from V and 0 bases from J, leaving 16 bases between. Germline-derived CDR1 and CDR2 are DFQATT and SNEGSKA (reference sequence). The CDR3 protein is CSASSRLAGSTDTQYF. CDR3 nucleotides: TGCAGTGCTAGTTCCCGCCTAGCTGGGAGCACAGATACGCAGTATTTT.

There are many counts of this clonotype. The rearrangement uses TRBV27 and TRBJ1-5, with D maybe TRBD1 (6 bases). V lost 6 bases, J lost 7 bases, and 16 bases lay in between. The CDR3 spans 14 residues. Germline CDR1 is MNHEY and CDR2 is SMNVEV (reference sequence). CDR3 DNA sequence: TGTGCCAGCAGCGTTAGAGGGGGGTTGCAGCCCCAGCATTTT. This gives the protein CASSVRGGLQPQHF.

The chain uses TRBV28 and TRBJ1-5; D is unresolved. The V end lost 5 bases, the J end lost 0 bases, and 14 bases lay between the germline ends. This CDR3 comprises 16 residues. CDR1 and CDR2 (germline): MDHEN, SYDVKM. CDR3 amino acids: CASSLGPVYSNQPQHF. The DNA of the CDR3 is TGTGCCAGCAGTCTAGGCCCTGTATATAGCAATCAGCCCCAGCATTTT.

This clonotype has ten or more counts. The chain has TRBV6-5 and TRBJ2-5, with D perhaps TRBD2 (5 bases). The CDR3 has 14 residues. V lost 2 bases to trimming and J lost 1 base, with 8 bases between them. Per the germline V gene, CDR1 is MNHEY and CDR2 is SVGAGI. The CDR3 sequence is CASSYSGPQETQYF. DNA for the CDR3: TGTGCCAGCAGTTACAGCGGACCCCAAGAGACCCAGTACTTC.

This clonotype was seen more than once but under ten times. This chain links TRBV20-1 with TRBJ1-1, with D tentatively TRBD1 (5 bases). CDR1 DFQATT and CDR2 SNEGSKA come from the germline V gene (reference sequence). The CDR3 has 12 amino acids. Trimming left V 3 bases short and J 6 bases short, with 11 bases between. CDR3 loop: CSARGDGPEAFF. The CDR3, as DNA: TGCAGTGCTAGGGGGGATGGCCCTGAAGCTTTCTTT.

This clonotype has ten or more counts. The gene calls are TRBV28 and TRBJ2-1; 8 nucleotides match TRBD1. The length of the CDR3 is 19 residues. With V trimmed by 4 bases and J by 0 bases, 14 bases remained unmatched. Germline V gene sequence: CDR1 MDHEN, CDR2 SYDVKM. The CDR3 reads CASSSYPGQAPSSYNEQFF. The CDR3 bases are TGTGCCAGCAGTTCCTATCCGGGACAGGCCCCGAGCTCCTACAATGAGCAGTTCTTC.

This clonotype was seen ten or more times. V and J are TRBV28 and TRBJ2-7, with no clear D. The germline CDR1 and CDR2 sequences are MDHEN and SYDVKM. The CDR3 has 11 amino acids. The ends were cut back, 6 bases at V and 4 bases at J, with 7 bases in the middle. The CDR3 sequence: CASSFDYEQYF. CDR3 bases: TGTGCCAGCAGCTTTGATTACGAGCAGTACTTC.

This clonotype was seen a single time. The V and J genes are TRBV4-3 and TRBJ2-7; 10 bases agree with TRBD2. The germline V gene has CDR1 LGHNA and CDR2 YSLEER. Unmatched junction bases numbered 13, after V lost 4 bases and J lost 4 bases. This CDR3 comprises 17 residues. CDR3 region: CASSRSFGASGSYEQYF. CDR3 nucleotide sequence: TGCGCCAGCAGCCGCAGCTTTGGTGCTAGCGGGAGTTACGAGCAGTACTTC.

This clonotype was counted ten times or more. The chain carries TRBV6-1 and TRBJ2-3; D unresolved. Per germline, CDR1 MNHNS and CDR2 SASEGT. The CDR3 loop spans 14 amino acids. Between the trimmed V and J ends, which lost 1 base and 1 base, there was a span of 6 bases. CDR3 sequence reads: CASSEVARTDTQYF. The DNA of the CDR3 is TGTGCCAGCAGTGAAGTGGCACGCACAGATACGCAGTATTTT.

About this clonotype: Being one base from a much bigger clone, this may be a read error. V is TRBV7-2 and J is TRBJ2-3, with a weak D call TRBD1 (6 bases). Germline V gene sequence: CDR1 SGHTA, CDR2 FQGNSA. This CDR3 is 15 amino acids long. Here the CDR3 reads CANSRGQILSDTQYF. CDR3 sequence (DNA): TGTGCCAACAGCCGCGGACAGATACTATCAGATACGCAGTATTTT.

This clonotype was detected ten times or more. The chain uses TRBV5-1 and TRBJ1-6; TRBD1 matches at 10 bases. In germline, CDR1 is SGHRS, CDR2 YFSETQ. The CDR3 length is 14 residues. Trimming took 5 bases from V and 10 from J; bases not matched to a gene: 6. Here the CDR3 reads CASSSTGGQSPLHF. CDR3 nucleotide sequence: TGCGCCAGCAGTTCGACAGGGGGCCAGTCACCCCTCCACTTT.

V usage is TRBV19 and J usage is TRBJ1-5; D not resolved. Trimming stripped 3 bases from V and 7 bases from J, with 10 bases between. The CDR3 has 13 amino acids. Germline V CDR1 and CDR2: LNHDA, SQIVND (reference sequence). CDR3 loop: CASSIGPGQPQHF. CDR3 sequence (DNA): TGTGCCAGTAGTATTGGTCCGGGACAGCCCCAGCATTTT.

The sample holds many counts of this clonotype. The chain carries TRBV11-2 and TRBJ2-2; a weak D match, TRBD1 (5 bases). Per the germline V gene, CDR1 is SGHAT and CDR2 is FQNNGV. Trimming removed 4 bases from V and 7 bases from J, with 7 bases in between. The CDR3 is 12 residues long. The DNA for the CDR3 is TGTGCCAGCAGCTACGACAGCGGGGAGCTGTTTTTT. It encodes CASSYDSGELFF.